Each of the 25 T cell receptor beta chains below was sequenced from the same sample in a study of sequential checkpoint blockade in melanoma. Documented treatment: randomized to nivolumab then ipilimumab (arm A) or the reverse (arm B). Method: immunoSEQ multiplex PCR; TCRdb's copy keeps in-frame clones and lacks some. The table lists approximately 37,000 clones, roughly a third of them singletons. This specimen was tumor tissue (inferred from file names), taken from a patient given nivolumab and ipilimumab in sequence. These receptors originate from a human donor with melanoma.

This clone was seen a handful of times. This chain connects TRBV30 to TRBJ2-2, with 10 bases that match TRBD1. J gave up 4 bases and V 5 bases, and 4 bases lay outside the gene matches. The CDR3 loop spans 14 amino acids. Germline values: CDR1 GTSNPN, CDR2 SVGIG (reference sequence). This chain's CDR3 is CAWGGQGVTGELFF. The CDR3 DNA follows: TGTGCCTGGGGCGGACAGGGGGTCACCGGGGAGCTGTTTTTT. Drawing the rest from reference TRBV30 and TRBJ2-2, the complete variable domain is SQTIHQWPATLVQPVGSPLSLECTVEGTSNPNLYWYRQAAGRGLQLLFYSVGIGQISSEVPQNLSASRPQDRQFILSSKKLLLSDSGFYLCAWGGQGVTGELFFGEGSRLTVL.

This sequence joins TRBV11-3 and TRBJ1-2, with 7 bases matching TRBD1. The CDR3 consists of 15 residues. The V gene end was trimmed by 6 bases and the J gene end by 6 bases; junction bases not matched to a gene: 13. Germline V gene data show CDR1 as SGHNT and CDR2 as YENEEA. CDR3 region: CASSDRQGTMDGYTF. CDR3 nucleotide sequence: TGTGCCAGCAGTGATCGACAGGGTACGATGGATGGCTACACCTTC.

The genes are TRBV6-8 and TRBJ2-1, with 11 bases lining up with TRBD2. The J segment lost 6 bases and the V segment lost 2 bases, leaving 6 bases of the junction unmatched. CDR1 is MNHGY and CDR2 is SAAAGT in the germline V gene. The length of the CDR3 is 16 residues. This CDR3 is CASSYGGTSGSNEQFF. The CDR3, as DNA: TGTGCCAGCAGTTACGGGGGAACTAGCGGGAGCAATGAGCAGTTCTTC.

This sequence joins TRBV12-5 and TRBJ2-1; D perhaps matches TRBD2 (6 bases). This CDR3 is built from 15 residues. Germline V gene data show CDR1 as LGHNT and CDR2 as FRNRAP. Here the CDR3 reads CASTLGGRRYNEQFF. CDR3 bases: TGTGCCAGCACCCTGGGGGGACGCCGGTACAATGAGCAGTTCTTC.

This sequence joins TRBV23-1 and TRBJ1-5; a weak D match, TRBD1 (6 bases). TRBV23-1 is reported as an ORF; its role is uncertain. V lost 0 bases to trimming and J lost 2 bases, with 20 bases between them. The CDR3 covers 19 residues. CDR3 in DNA: TGCGCCAGCAGTCAATCGATGGTCCAGGGGAAGGATGGCAATCAGCCCCAGCATTTT. This gives the protein CASSQSMVQGKDGNQPQHF.

The rearrangement joins TRBV9 to TRBJ2-1; perhaps TRBD2 as D (6 bases). This CDR3 is built from 15 residues. The V gene lost 2 bases and the J gene lost 5 bases, with 14 bases spanning the gap. The germline V gene has CDR1 SGDLS and CDR2 YYNGEE. The CDR3, as DNA: TGTGCCAGCAGCGTCTCGGGACTGCCTAACAATGAGCAGTTCTTC. This encodes CASSVSGLPNNEQFF. Complete variable domain (other parts from reference TRBV9 and TRBJ2-1): DSGVTQTPKHLITATGQRVTLRCSPRSGDLSVYWYQQSLDQGLQFLIQYYNGEERAKGNILERFSAQQFPDLHSELNLSSLELGDSALYFCASSVSGLPNNEQFFGPGTRLTVL.

The chain joins TRBV18 to TRBJ2-5; TRBD1 might be the D (7 bases). The V end was cut by 3 bases, the J end by 1 base, with 18 bases between. The CDR3 is 17 amino acids. Germline values: CDR1 KGHSH, CDR2 LQKENI. For the CDR3, the DNA is TGTGCCAGCTCACCCCGATCCGCCCAGGGGGGCCAAGAGACCCAGTACTTC. The encoded protein is CASSPRSAQGGQETQYF.

This clone was recorded a few times. The chain employs TRBV23-1 and TRBJ2-2, with D perhaps TRBD2 (6 bases). TRBV23-1 is annotated as an ORF whose role is uncertain. The V gene lost 6 bases and the J gene lost 6 bases, with 23 bases spanning the gap. The CDR3 runs 17 residues. This CDR3 is CASSHLLRGPFPGELFF. CDR3 DNA: TGCGCCAGCAGCCACTTATTGCGGGGACCCTTCCCCGGGGAGCTGTTTTTT.

This clone was recorded many times. The chain recombines TRBV9 with TRBJ2-5, with D uncertain. Germline V gene lookup returns CDR1 SGDLS and CDR2 YYNGEE. Trimming pared 4 bases from V and 5 bases from J, leaving 21 bases between. The CDR3 consists of 16 residues. The CDR3 DNA is TGTGCCAGCAGCCCCACCCGGCTCCGGATGGGGGAGACCCAGTACTTC. It specifies CASSPTRLRMGETQYF.

This clone was seen a single time. The rearrangement links TRBV5-1 to TRBJ2-2; D perhaps matches TRBD1 (5 bases). The CDR3 has 16 residues. Trimming left V 0 bases short and J 4 bases short, with 13 bases between. CDR1 is SGHRS and CDR2 is YFSETQ in the germline V gene. CDR3 amino acids: CASSLDGQGSTGELFF. The CDR3 nucleotides are TGCGCCAGCAGCTTGGACGGTCAGGGTTCCACCGGGGAGCTGTTTTTT.

The chain has TRBV11-3 and TRBJ2-1; TRBD1 matches at 10 bases. The CDR3 covers 16 residues. Trimming removed 5 bases from V and 6 bases from J; junction bases left unmatched: 10. Germline assignment: CDR1 SGHNT and CDR2 YENEEA. CDR3 sequence reads: CASSVNGQGVGNEQFF. The CDR3 DNA is TGTGCCAGCAGCGTAAATGGACAGGGGGTTGGCAATGAGCAGTTCTTC.

V is TRBV18 and J is TRBJ1-4; the D is unclear. The CDR3 extends over 14 amino acids. The V end was cut by 6 bases, the J end by 8 bases, with 16 bases between. From germline, CDR1 is KGHSH and CDR2 LQKENI. Here the CDR3 DNA reads TGTGCCAGCTCCCCCCTCGTGGGGTCGGAAAAACTGTTTTTT. Its translation is CASSPLVGSEKLFF.

This clone has more than one count but fewer than ten. DNA of the CDR3: TGTGCCAGCAGCTTAGGCTACTATCCCCCCGGGTGGCAACAGTTCTTC. Translated, it gives CASSLGYYPPGWQQFF. This chain uses TRBV11-3 with TRBJ2-1; D ambiguous. The V and J ends lost 1 base and 13 bases respectively, with 23 bases between them. Germline loops: CDR1 SGHNT, CDR2 YENEEA. This CDR3 is built from 16 residues.

The chain employs TRBV28 and TRBJ2-3, with 7 positions matching TRBD2. J gave up 3 bases and V 1 base, and 7 bases lay outside the gene matches. Germline V gene lookup returns CDR1 MDHEN and CDR2 SYDVKM. The CDR3 is 16 residues long. CDR3 protein: CASSLSSGGDTDTQYF. In DNA form, the CDR3 reads TGTGCCAGCAGTTTATCTTCGGGGGGAGATACAGATACGCAGTATTTT.

The chain recombines TRBV6-8 with TRBJ2-7; D might be TRBD1 (5 bases). Germline V gene lookup returns CDR1 MNHGY and CDR2 SAAAGT. V dropped 4 bases and J dropped 2 bases, with 15 bases sitting between them. The CDR3 totals 15 residues. The CDR3 bases are TGTGCCAGCAGTTCGACAGCGATGGCGCCCTACGAGCAGTACTTC. Protein sequence: CASSSTAMAPYEQYF.

In this sample, this clone is medium-sized. V and J are TRBV6-8 and TRBJ1-3; 9 bases map to TRBD1. The CDR3 covers 16 residues. The germline CDR1 and CDR2 sequences are MNHGY and SAAAGT. V shed 10 bases and J 2 bases; nucleotides not matched to a gene: 12. The CDR3 region is CAISTPGTGTGNTIYF. For the CDR3, the DNA is TGTGCCATCAGCACGCCCGGGACAGGGACTGGAAACACCATATATTTT.

This clone has more than one count but fewer than ten. In nucleotides, the CDR3 is TGCACCAGCAGGGTCGTACTCTGCACAGATACGCAGTATTTT. Protein sequence: CTSRVVLCTDTQYF. This chain joins TRBV1 and TRBJ2-3; TRBD2 is taken as the D call from the table, unchecked against the DNA. TRBV1 is termed a pseudogene. CDR3 length: 14 amino acids.

This clone was picked up many times. The sample carries other DNA sequences with the same CDR3. CDR3 sequence (DNA): TGTGCCAGCAGCTTAGTCGGCGGTTCCTACAATGAGCAGTTCTTC. Its translation is CASSLVGGSYNEQFF. The rearrangement uses TRBV11-3 and TRBJ2-1; D not resolved. Deletions cut 1 base from V and 1 base from J, with 8 bases between. The germline gives CDR1 SGHNT, CDR2 YENEEA. The CDR3 consists of 15 residues.

This clone was observed a few times. The chain couples TRBV30 to TRBJ2-5; TRBD1 might be the D (6 bases). CDR1 is GTSNPN, CDR2 SVGIG, per germline (reference sequence). The V gene lost 3 bases and the J gene lost 2 bases, with 10 bases spanning the gap. The CDR3 sequence is 13 residues long. This CDR3 is CAWSPDRQETQYF. The CDR3 DNA reads as TGTGCCTGGAGCCCGGACAGACAAGAGACCCAGTACTTC.

This clone was recorded a few times. CDR3 sequence reads: CAWKEDSRNTIYF. The CDR3 DNA reads as TGTGCCTGGAAGGAGGACAGTCGAAACACCATATATTTT. The chain combines TRBV30 with TRBJ1-3; D is possibly TRBD1 (6 bases). The CDR3 covers 13 residues. Trimming cost V 4 bases and J 5 bases, with 12 bases left between them. Germline-derived CDR1 and CDR2 are GTSNPN and SVGIG (reference sequence).

This clone was found many times. V is TRBV11-3 and J is TRBJ2-1, with D possibly TRBD1 on 6 matching bases. Germline assignment: CDR1 SGHNT and CDR2 YENEEA. This CDR3 spans 16 amino acids. The ends were cut back, 1 base at V and 5 bases at J, with 15 bases in the middle. As DNA, the CDR3 is TGTGCCAGCAGCTTAGGGTTGACAGGAAGTAACAATGAGCAGTTCTTC. It yields the protein CASSLGLTGSNNEQFF.

The rearrangement uses TRBV29-1 and TRBJ1-2; 12 bases align to TRBD1. The CDR3 covers 14 residues. Trimming took 7 bases from V and 7 from J; bases not matched to a gene: 10. Germline V gives CDR1 SQVTM, CDR2 ANQGSEA. CDR3 in DNA: TGCAGCGCCGAACCCGGGACAGGGGGCAGTGGCTACACCTTC. Its protein is CSAEPGTGGSGYTF.

The genes are TRBV9 and TRBJ2-3; 7 bases map to TRBD2. The CDR3 totals 17 residues. Germline CDR1 and CDR2: SGDLS and YYNGEE. V lost 0 bases and J lost 2; bases outside the gene matches: 9. CDR3 nucleotides: TGTGCCAGCAGCGTAGCCCGTGACACTAGCGTCACAGATACGCAGTATTTT. Protein sequence: CASSVARDTSVTDTQYF.

This chain links TRBV19 with TRBJ2-5; TRBD2 matches 9 bases. In germline, CDR1 is LNHDA, CDR2 SQIVND (reference sequence). The CDR3 runs to 18 residues. V shed 9 bases and J 4 bases; nucleotides not matched to a gene: 21. CDR3 sequence reads: CASRQRGRSGGFSETQYF. The CDR3 DNA sequence: TGTGCCAGCCGTCAAAGGGGCCGGAGCGGGGGGTTCTCAGAGACCCAGTACTTC.

A few counts support this clone. The gene calls are TRBV11-3 and TRBJ2-7, with 10 bases matching TRBD1. The CDR3 is made up of 15 amino acids. The V gene end was trimmed by 3 bases and the J gene end by 2 bases; junction bases not matched to a gene: 4. Per the germline V gene, CDR1 is SGHNT and CDR2 is YENEEA. This CDR3 reads CASSFRDRGPYEQYF. CDR3 DNA: TGTGCCAGCAGCTTTCGGGACAGGGGTCCCTACGAGCAGTACTTC.